This T cell receptor (beta chain) was captured by sequencing in a study of blood T cell repertoires in COVID-19. Study information: The United States, Italy and Spain supplied acute and convalescent COVID-19 samples. The analysed material was cDNA or gDNA that came from T cells, B-cell-depleted T cells, or PBMCs.

CDR3 length equals 14 residues. CDR1 SEHNR and CDR2 FQNEAQ come from the germline V gene (reference sequence). The ends lost 4 bases at V and 2 bases at J; junction bases unmatched: 3. This clone came up a few times. Authors' methods: From reference gene primer amplification, estimates of nucleated cell counts were derived. Measured with immunoSEQ multiplex PCR; TCRdb has only the in-frame clones, and not every one. V, J and clone size are those of that table, while D and trimming were read from the DNA. Here the sample spans about 120,000 clones, approximately 85% being singletons. The receptor was derived from a human donor in a cohort sampled during active COVID-19. The rearrangement uses TRBV7-9 and TRBJ1-2; the match to TRBD1 covers 8 bases. Sequencing was done on a sample of peripheral blood. In DNA form, the CDR3 reads TGTGCCAGCAGCTCCGGGACAGGCAACTATGGCTACACCTTC. Protein product: CASSSGTGNYGYTF.